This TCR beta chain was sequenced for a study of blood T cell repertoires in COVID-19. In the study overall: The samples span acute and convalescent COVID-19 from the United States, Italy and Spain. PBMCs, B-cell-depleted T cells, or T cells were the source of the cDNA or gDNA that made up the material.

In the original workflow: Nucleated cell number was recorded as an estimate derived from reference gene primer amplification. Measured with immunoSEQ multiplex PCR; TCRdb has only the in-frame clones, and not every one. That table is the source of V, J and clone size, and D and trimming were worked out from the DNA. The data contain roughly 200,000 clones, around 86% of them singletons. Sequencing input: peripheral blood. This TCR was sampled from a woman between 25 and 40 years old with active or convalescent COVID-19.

The CDR3 bases are TGTGCCAGCAGCTCCGACCCGACGGAGAGCTCTGGAAACACCATATATTTT. This sequence encodes CASSSDPTESSGNTIYF. The rearrangement joins TRBV7-8 to TRBJ1-3; D unresolved. The V gene's germline CDR1 is SGHVS and CDR2 FQNEAQ. With 4 bases removed from V and 0 bases from J, the gap between germline ends came to 16 bases. The CDR3 extends over 17 amino acids.